This entry describes one TCR beta chain. Looked up from germline, CDR1 is LGHNA and CDR2 is YNFKEQ. V gave up 5 bases and J gave up 6 bases; unmatched junction bases: 4. The CDR3 length is 15 residues. How the authors handled the data: Reference gene primer amplification gave estimated nucleated cell counts. Assay used: immunoSEQ multiplex PCR; TCRdb lists only in-frame clones, some missing. The DNA gave D and trimming, while V, J and clone size come from that table. The sample carries tens of thousands of clones, 70% to 90% recorded once. The data were taken from a study of blood T cell repertoires in COVID-19. Overall study: Sources were T cells, B-cell-depleted T cells, or PBMCs; the material itself was cDNA or gDNA.

Patients in Seattle were enrolled during active infection, then followed longitudinally. The rearrangement uses TRBV4-2 and TRBJ2-1, with TRBD2 matching over 13 bases. Sequenced sample: peripheral blood. This receptor was identified in a woman aged 55-70 years with COVID-19, enrolled during active disease. The chain's CDR3 is CASSKGTSGVNEQFF. CDR3 bases: TGTGCCAGCAGCAAAGGGACTAGCGGGGTCAATGAGCAGTTCTTC.